The rows below give T cell receptor beta chains drawn from one sample of a study of cytomegalovirus exposure and HLA in healthy donors. This table comes from immunoSEQ multiplex PCR, and its TCRdb copy is limited to in-frame clones, with some not included. The sample has 95,000 to 130,000 clones, approximately 70% seen once. Input material: PBMCs. Receptors were obtained from a woman aged 40 to 55 in good health and CMV-seropositive. The CDR3 runs from the conserved cysteine through the conserved F or W. A D gene is named only where the DNA matches it firmly. Clone size is not always given. Where it is, it says once, few, many or a class for expanded clones.

CDR3nt | CDR3aa | v_gene | abundance | j_gene | d_gene
TGTGCCAGCACACAATCCACAGGGGACTCGGGTCAGCCCCAGCATTTT | CASTQSTGDSGQPQHF | TRBV28 | . | TRBJ1-5 | TRBD1
TGTGCCAGCAGTTTACTTCGATCCAGGGGAACAGATACGCAGTATTTT | CASSLLRSRGTDTQYF | TRBV28 | few | TRBJ2-3 | .
TGCGCCAGCAGCCAAGATATCGGTACTAGCGGGAAGGTAGAGCAGTACTTC | CASSQDIGTSGKVEQYF | TRBV4-3 | . | TRBJ2-5 | TRBD2
TGTGCCAGCAGCCGGGGGGGAGGACCCAGCACAGATACGCAGTATTTT | CASSRGGGPSTDTQYF | TRBV5-8 | . | TRBJ2-3 | TRBD2
TGCGCCAGCAGCCAAGAAGCGGGCACACGAGACACTGAAGCTTTCTTT | CASSQEAGTRDTEAFF | TRBV4-1 | . | TRBJ1-1 | .
TGTGCCAGCAGTTACGCAGAACAGGGGTACGAGCAGTACTTC | CASSYAEQGYEQYF | TRBV6-6 | . | TRBJ2-7 | TRBD1
TGTGCCAGCAGCTTAGTGGGACAGGGGGCTGGCGGCACCGGGGAGCTGTTTTTT | CASSLVGQGAGGTGELFF | TRBV7-6 | . | TRBJ2-2 | TRBD1
TGCGCCAGCAGCCAGGACAGTGCCTACAATGAGCAGTTCTTC | CASSQDSAYNEQFF | TRBV4-1 | . | TRBJ2-1 | .
TGTGCCAGCAGCTCACGCAAACCCGCCAGGGCAGACGAGCAGTACTTC | CASSSRKPARADEQYF | TRBV7-2 | . | TRBJ2-7 | .
TGTGCCAGCAAGGCCGGGACAGCGGCCTACGAGCAGTACTTC | CASKAGTAAYEQYF | TRBV28 | . | TRBJ2-7 | TRBD1
TGCGCCAGCAGCCAAACGGGCGGGAGTTTAAATGAGCAGTTCTTC | CASSQTGGSLNEQFF | TRBV4-3 | once | TRBJ2-1 | TRBD2
TGTGCCAGCAGTCCAACAGGGGGGTCCTACGAGCAGTACTTC | CASSPTGGSYEQYF | TRBV27 | . | TRBJ2-7 | TRBD1
TGTGCCAGCAGTCCGACAGCAACTAATGAAAAACTGTTTTTT | CASSPTATNEKLFF | TRBV6-5 | . | TRBJ1-4 | .
TGCGCCAGCAGCCAGGTTACCGGGACAGGGGAAGGTGGAGGCTACACCTTC | CASSQVTGTGEGGGYTF | TRBV4-3 | . | TRBJ1-2 | TRBD1
TGTGCCAGCAGCTTATACTCCCAAGCCTACACCGGGGAGCTGTTTTTT | CASSLYSQAYTGELFF | TRBV7-9 | . | TRBJ2-2 | .
TGCGCCAGCAGAAAGGGGCAAGGGGACGAGCAGTACTTC | CASRKGQGDEQYF | TRBV5-1 | . | TRBJ2-7 | .